The 12 T cell receptor beta chains in this list originate from one sample, sequenced in a study of early T cells in non-severe SARS-CoV-2 infection. TCRdb re-called the 5' RACE reads with MiXCR, one entry per CDR3 protein. The table records fewer than 50,000 distinct CDR3 sequences, nearly 7.5% of them present only once. Source material: whole blood. The receptor set was obtained from an adult who was a healthcare worker with PCR-confirmed SARS-CoV-2 infection or an uninfected control (not recorded which).

This clonotype was detected ten times or more. The rearrangement links TRBV4-2 to TRBJ1-4; D possibly corresponds to TRBD1 (5 bases). Trimming removed 4 bases at V and 8 bases at J, with 17 bases between. The germline V gene encodes CDR1 LGHNA and CDR2 YNFKEQ. The CDR3 sequence is 15 residues long. CDR3 in amino acids: CASSPHGGMEEKLFF. The CDR3 bases are TGTGCCAGCAGCCCCCACGGGGGGATGGAAGAAAAACTGTTTTTT.

The J gene is TRBJ1-5, the V gene TRBV20-1; D gene uncertain. Trimming removed 6 bases from V and 7 bases from J, with 25 bases in between. This CDR3 spans 16 amino acids. Germline values: CDR1 DFQATT, CDR2 SNEGSKA (reference sequence). CDR3 residues: CSAIPPPDIRRQPQHF. CDR3 nucleotides: TGCAGTGCGATACCCCCTCCGGATATTCGGAGGCAGCCCCAGCATTTT.

This clonotype was seen repeatedly, ten times or more. V gene TRBV29-1 combines with J gene TRBJ2-3; D gene uncertain. Germline CDR1 and CDR2: SQVTM and ANQGSEA. The CDR3 covers 11 residues. Trimming removed 7 bases from V and 0 bases from J, with 5 bases in between. The CDR3 nucleotides read TGCAGCGGAAGTAGCACAGATACGCAGTATTTT. This codes for CSGSSTDTQYF.

The chain combines TRBV29-1 with TRBJ2-7; a weak D match, TRBD1 (5 bases). Germline V lookup: CDR1 SQVTM, CDR2 ANQGSEA. The CDR3 consists of 13 residues. The germline V and J ends were trimmed by 7 bases and 0 bases, with 13 bases remaining between them. The CDR3 coding sequence is TGCAGCGCCCGACAGTCAAGCTCCTACGAGCAGTACTTC. Its translation is CSARQSSSYEQYF.

This clonotype was observed at least ten times. The chain recombines TRBV5-1 with TRBJ1-4; unclear D gene. The CDR3 has 13 amino acids. Germline V gives CDR1 SGHRS, CDR2 YFSETQ. The V gene lost 4 bases and the J gene lost 3 bases, with 7 bases spanning the gap. The CDR3 DNA reads TGCGCCAGCAGCCGGACTGCTAATGAAAAACTGTTTTTT. Translation: CASSRTANEKLFF.

The V call is TRBV7-2, the J call TRBJ2-4; 8 bases fit TRBD1. In germline, CDR1 is SGHTA, CDR2 FQGNSA. The CDR3 spans 14 residues. V gave up 2 bases and J gave up 4 bases; unmatched junction bases: 1. CDR3 residues: CASSLRTGKNIQYF. In DNA, the CDR3 is TGTGCCAGCAGCTTACGGACAGGGAAAAACATTCAGTACTTC.

This clonotype was seen a few times. The V and J genes are TRBV9 and TRBJ1-2; D ambiguous. Per germline, CDR1 SGDLS and CDR2 YYNGEE. Trimming removed 7 bases at V and 0 bases at J, with 10 bases between. The CDR3 is 13 amino acids. CDR3 in amino acids: CASEKLPNYGYTF. CDR3 DNA sequence: TGTGCCAGCGAAAAACTACCTAACTATGGCTACACCTTC.

In its sample, this clonotype was seen many times. The rearrangement joins TRBV27 to TRBJ2-3, with unresolved D. This CDR3 has 11 amino acids. V shed 6 bases and J shed 5 bases, with 6 bases lying between them. The V gene's germline CDR1 is MNHEY and CDR2 SMNVEV (reference sequence). The CDR3 reads CASSGGDTQYF. The DNA for the CDR3 is TGTGCCAGCAGCGGCGGAGATACGCAGTATTTT.

This clonotype has only a few counts. This chain connects TRBV7-8 to TRBJ2-3; 11 bases line up with TRBD1. Germline CDR1 and CDR2: SGHVS and FQNEAQ. V lost 0 bases to trimming and J lost 1 base; unmatched junction nucleotides: 6. This CDR3 has 18 residues. The CDR3 is CASSLALGQGVGTDTQYF. CDR3 DNA: TGTGCCAGCAGCTTAGCGTTGGGACAGGGGGTGGGCACAGATACGCAGTATTTT.

At least ten counts were recorded for this clonotype. The rearrangement links TRBV28 to TRBJ1-3, with 11 bases fitting TRBD1. V gave up 5 bases and J gave up 1 base; unmatched junction bases: 10. The CDR3 extends over 18 amino acids. CDR1 MDHEN and CDR2 SYDVKM come from the germline V gene. DNA for the CDR3: TGTGCCAGCAGTACCGGGACAGGGGGTCTGGGGTCTGGAAACACCATATATTTT. Protein product: CASSTGTGGLGSGNTIYF. The variable domain in full, with the rest retrieved from reference TRBV28 and TRBJ1-3, is DVKVTQSSRYLVKRTGEKVFLECVQDMDHENMFWYRQDPGLGLRLIYFSYDVKMKEKGDIPEGYSVSREKKERFSLILESASTNQTSMYLCASSTGTGGLGSGNTIYFGEGSWLTVV.

In its sample, this clonotype was seen a few times. J is TRBJ2-3 and V is TRBV5-1, with TRBD2 identical over 10 bases. This CDR3 has 16 residues. V lost 4 bases to trimming and J lost 4 bases; unmatched junction nucleotides: 9. Germline V gives CDR1 SGHRS, CDR2 YFSETQ. As DNA, the CDR3 is TGCGCCAGCAGCACCGGAGCGGGGGGGCAACCAGATACGCAGTATTTT. It yields the protein CASSTGAGGQPDTQYF.

This clonotype was seen only a few times. The chain joins TRBV30 to TRBJ2-7, with no clear D. Germline V CDR1 and CDR2: GTSNPN, SVGIG (reference sequence). V shed 0 bases and J shed 7 bases, with 16 bases lying between them. CDR3 length: 14 residues. CDR3 in DNA: TGTGCCTGGAGTGTAGCTATTCCCCCCCGGGAGCAGTACTTC. This encodes CAWSVAIPPREQYF.